The next 27 T cell receptor beta chains were all read from a single sample in a study of tumour-infiltrating T cells in Burkitt lymphoma. The table came from immunoSEQ multiplex PCR; TCRdb's copy has only in-frame clones and leaves some out. The sample consists of about 7,000 clones, 15% to 20% of them appearing once. Sequencing was done on a sample of tumor tissue. Receptors originate from a human donor with diffuse large B-cell lymphoma.

This clone was observed a handful of times. The rearrangement links TRBV2 to TRBJ1-5; the D gene is possibly TRBD1 (6 bases). The V end lost 5 bases, the J end lost 3 bases, and 11 bases lay between the germline ends. Germline CDR1 reads SNHLY; CDR2 reads FYNNEI. The CDR3 extends over 14 amino acids. The DNA of the CDR3 is TGTGCCAGCAGTAGACAGGACCCCAATCAGCCCCAGCATTTT. It yields the protein CASSRQDPNQPQHF.

V and J are TRBV10-3 and TRBJ2-3, with D maybe TRBD2 (5 bases). The CDR3 has 15 amino acids. The V and J ends lost 0 bases and 2 bases respectively, with 9 bases between them. Germline V gene lookup returns CDR1 ENHRY and CDR2 SYGVKD. In DNA form, the CDR3 reads TGTGCCATCAGTGAGTCGCTAGCTCCCACAGATACGCAGTATTTT. Amino acids: CAISESLAPTDTQYF.

This clone turned up a few times. J is TRBJ2-7 and V is TRBV5-4; 9 bases are shared with TRBD1. Germline CDR1 and CDR2: SGHNT and YYREEE (reference sequence). The CDR3 has 15 amino acids. V dropped 3 bases and J dropped 3; count of bases not matched to a gene: 7. The CDR3 coding sequence is TGTGCCAGCAGCTCCAAGGACAGGGGCGACTACGAGCAGTACTTC. Residues: CASSSKDRGDYEQYF.

A few counts support this clone. The chain combines TRBV6-5 with TRBJ1-5; 11 nucleotides line up with TRBD1. Germline V gene data show CDR1 as MNHEY and CDR2 as SVGAGI. This CDR3 comprises 15 residues. V gave up 4 bases and J gave up 3 bases; unmatched junction bases: 2. The CDR3 sequence: CASSWGQGVNQPQHF. CDR3 nucleotide sequence: TGTGCCAGCAGTTGGGGACAGGGGGTCAATCAGCCCCAGCATTTT.

V is TRBV11-2 and J is TRBJ1-1; D not resolved. V gave up 1 base and J gave up 2 bases, with 8 bases separating them. This CDR3 region has 14 residues. The germline gives CDR1 SGHAT, CDR2 FQNNGV. CDR3 loop: CASSLGAGNTEAFF. The CDR3 bases are TGTGCCAGCAGCTTAGGGGCGGGAAACACTGAAGCTTTCTTT.

This clone has just a few counts. The gene calls are TRBV6-5 and TRBJ1-3; unclear D gene. The CDR3 covers 15 residues. V lost 0 bases, J lost 8 bases, and 14 bases lay in between. Looked up from germline, CDR1 is MNHEY and CDR2 is SVGAGI. The CDR3 region is CASSYSMTIGDTIYF. In nucleotides, the CDR3 is TGTGCCAGCAGTTACTCGATGACTATCGGGGACACCATATATTTT.

This clone has just a few counts. The chain links TRBV4-1 to TRBJ1-1; 11 positions match TRBD1. V lost 5 bases to trimming and J lost 1 base; unmatched junction nucleotides: 9. Germline V CDR1 and CDR2: MGHRA, YSYEKL. The CDR3 runs 17 residues. DNA for the CDR3: TGCGCCAGCAGCAACTCCGAGGACAGGGGGCCGAACACTGAAGCTTTCTTT. As protein: CASSNSEDRGPNTEAFF.

This clone was seen a few times. The V and J genes are TRBV7-8 and TRBJ2-3; 9 bases align to TRBD2. This CDR3 is built from 17 residues. Germline lookup yields CDR1 SGHVS and CDR2 FQNEAQ. Trimming took 2 bases from V and 0 from J; bases not matched to a gene: 6. The CDR3 region is CASSLISGSLSTDTQYF. The CDR3 nucleotides read TGTGCCAGCAGCTTAATTAGCGGGAGCTTGAGCACAGATACGCAGTATTTT.

This chain uses TRBV4-1 with TRBJ2-3; TRBD2 matches 10 bases. The CDR3 is made up of 20 amino acids. Germline V gene data show CDR1 as MGHRA and CDR2 as YSYEKL. V was clipped by 2 bases and J by 5 bases; unmatched bases: 19. CDR3 region: CASSQITNPGLAVAGDTQYF. Written as DNA, the CDR3 is TGCGCCAGCAGCCAAATTACTAACCCTGGACTAGCGGTAGCGGGAGATACGCAGTATTTT.

A few counts support this clone. This chain uses TRBV5-1 with TRBJ2-7, with a weak D call TRBD2 (7 bases). The CDR3 covers 16 residues. Germline lookup yields CDR1 SGHRS and CDR2 YFSETQ. V lost 2 bases and J 3 bases, leaving 18 bases between the germline ends. The CDR3 nucleotides are TGCGCCAGCAGCTTTCTCGGAGGGGGGGACTACTACGAGCAGTACTTC. Protein: CASSFLGGGDYYEQYF.

This clone was seen a handful of times. CDR3 protein: CASSTRTRETQYF. The DNA of the CDR3 is TGTGCCAGCAGCACCCGGACTAGAGAGACCCAGTACTTC. The gene calls are TRBV9 and TRBJ2-5; 7 nucleotides align to TRBD2. With 4 bases clipped from V and 4 bases from J, the junction kept 4 bases outside the gene matches. Germline V lookup: CDR1 SGDLS, CDR2 YYNGEE. The CDR3 is 13 amino acids.

This chain uses TRBV15 with TRBJ1-2; no reliable D call. Trimming removed 1 base from V and 4 bases from J, with 16 bases in between. This CDR3 has 16 residues. Germline CDR1 reads LNHNV; CDR2 reads YYDKDF (reference sequence). The CDR3, as DNA: TGTGCCACCAGCAGAGTATCACAGCCGAACCCCTATGGCTACACCTTC. It codes for CATSRVSQPNPYGYTF.

This clone was seen a few times. The J gene is TRBJ1-5, the V gene TRBV28, with D uncertain. V lost 4 bases and J lost 11, with 21 bases in between. The germline gives CDR1 MDHEN, CDR2 SYDVKM. CDR3 length equals 15 residues. The CDR3 is CASSSFPAWLSAQHF. CDR3 in DNA: TGTGCCAGCAGTTCTTTCCCCGCTTGGCTTTCGGCCCAGCATTTT.

The sample holds a few counts of this clone. V gene TRBV19 combines with J gene TRBJ2-2; TRBD2 matches 13 bases. The ends lost 6 bases at V and 7 bases at J; junction bases unmatched: 11. The CDR3 runs 17 residues. Germline assignment: CDR1 LNHDA and CDR2 SQIVND (reference sequence). The CDR3 DNA sequence: TGTGCCAGTAGCCGGGGACTAGCGGGAATGAAGGGCGGGGAGCTGTTTTTT. It codes for CASSRGLAGMKGGELFF.

This clone has a handful of counts. The chain uses TRBV23-1 and TRBJ1-2; D ambiguous. TRBV23-1 carries the ORF label, with uncertain function. The CDR3 contains 11 residues. V lost 4 bases, J lost 9 bases, and 9 bases lay in between. The CDR3 nucleotides read TGCGCCAGCAGTCGCATGAGCTGCTACACCTTC. This sequence encodes CASSRMSCYTF.

V is TRBV5-1 and J is TRBJ2-7; D perhaps matches TRBD2 (5 bases). Germline V gene lookup returns CDR1 SGHRS and CDR2 YFSETQ. V was shortened by 0 bases and J by 7 bases, with 14 bases between the two germline ends. The CDR3 runs 14 residues. The CDR3: CASSLGGAPGEQYF. The DNA for the CDR3 is TGCGCCAGCAGCTTGGGGGGAGCCCCGGGGGAGCAGTACTTC.

The chain recombines TRBV7-9 with TRBJ2-3; the D gene is possibly TRBD1 (6 bases). Trimming took 5 bases from V and 9 from J, leaving 15 bases between them. The CDR3 sequence is 13 residues long. CDR1 and CDR2 (germline): SEHNR, FQNEAQ (reference sequence). DNA for the CDR3: TGTGCCAGCAGCCTCGGGACACACTACACGCAGTATTTT. Protein: CASSLGTHYTQYF.

This rearrangement joins TRBV5-4 to TRBJ2-5; tentatively, D is TRBD1 (6 bases). CDR1 is SGHNT, CDR2 YYREEE, per germline (reference sequence). The CDR3 spans 16 residues. Between the trimmed V and J ends, which lost 2 bases and 1 base, there was a span of 15 bases. DNA for the CDR3: TGTGCCAGCAGCTTTTGGGGGCGCGGTCCCCAAGAGACCCAGTACTTC. Translating gives CASSFWGRGPQETQYF.

The chain links TRBV18 to TRBJ1-3; 7 bases map to TRBD1. Germline CDR1 is KGHSH and CDR2 is LQKENI. Trimming cost V 3 bases and J 1 base; bases outside gene matches: 3. The CDR3 totals 15 residues. For the CDR3, the DNA is TGTGCCAGCTCACCCAGCAGGGGGTCTGGAAACACCATATATTTT. This gives the protein CASSPSRGSGNTIYF.

The chain has TRBV7-9 and TRBJ1-2, with no clear D. Germline V gene data show CDR1 as SEHNR and CDR2 as FQNEAQ (reference sequence). The CDR3 covers 12 residues. V was shortened by 8 bases and J by 6 bases, with 13 bases between the two germline ends. CDR3 protein: CASRSQIHGYTF. In DNA, the CDR3 is TGTGCCAGCCGCTCCCAGATACATGGCTACACCTTC. The full variable domain, rest sourced from reference TRBV7-9 and TRBJ1-2, is DTGVSQNPRHKITKRGQNVTFRCDPISEHNRLYWYRQTLGQGPEFLTYFQNEAQLEKSRLLSDRFSAERPKGSFSTLEIQRTEQGDSAMYLCASRSQIHGYTFGSGTRLTVV.

This clone came up a few times. The rearrangement joins TRBV5-1 to TRBJ2-1; D is unclear. V lost 1 base, J lost 6 bases, and 5 bases lay in between. Germline V gives CDR1 SGHRS, CDR2 YFSETQ. This CDR3 is built from 12 residues. CDR3 residues: CASSLNSNEQFF. CDR3 nucleotides: TGCGCCAGCAGCTTGAACAGCAATGAGCAGTTCTTC.

This clone was picked up a small number of times. Written as DNA, the CDR3 is TGTGCCAGCAGCTTGAACAGGGTGGCTGAGCAGTTCTTC. Translating gives CASSLNRVAEQFF. This chain uses TRBV5-8 with TRBJ2-1; the D gene is possibly TRBD1 (6 bases). V lost 1 base, J lost 9 bases, and 11 bases lay in between. There are 13 residues in the CDR3. CDR1 and CDR2 (germline): SGHTS, YDEGEE.

The chain carries TRBV7-9 and TRBJ2-7; D unclear. CDR1 is SEHNR, CDR2 FQNEAQ, per germline (reference sequence). This CDR3 is 12 amino acids long. Trimming took 2 bases from V and 3 from J, leaving 5 bases between them. CDR3 amino acids: CASSLLVYEQYF. The CDR3 DNA is TGTGCCAGCAGCTTATTAGTCTACGAGCAGTACTTC.

The chain has TRBV20-1 and TRBJ1-4, with D tentatively TRBD1 (5 bases). Trimming removed 6 bases from V and 7 bases from J, with 9 bases in between. In germline, CDR1 is DFQATT, CDR2 SNEGSKA (reference sequence). This CDR3 spans 11 amino acids. CDR3 region: CSAGGSEKLFF. The CDR3 DNA follows: TGCAGTGCGGGGGGGAGTGAAAAACTGTTTTTT.

The chain recombines TRBV12-1 with TRBJ2-4. TRBV12-1 is a documented pseudogene. The CDR3 sequence is 17 residues long. In nucleotides, the CDR3 is TGTGCCAGCAGCTTGGGGCTAGCAGAACCTCCCCAAAACATTCAGTACTTC. It encodes CASSLGLAEPPQNIQYF.

The chain carries TRBV7-9 and TRBJ2-7; no reliable D call. This CDR3 contains 15 residues. Germline CDR1 and CDR2: SEHNR and FQNEAQ (reference sequence). Trimming cost V 5 bases and J 3 bases, with 17 bases left between them. CDR3 region: CASSPVVSSVYEQYF. Written as DNA, the CDR3 is TGTGCCAGCAGCCCTGTTGTGTCCAGCGTCTACGAGCAGTACTTC.

The V gene is TRBV6-5, the J gene TRBJ2-5; 12 bases map to TRBD2. The CDR3 totals 15 residues. Germline values: CDR1 MNHEY, CDR2 SVGAGI. V lost 5 bases, J lost 2 bases, and 3 bases stayed unmatched. As DNA, the CDR3 is TGTGCCAGCAGTCATGGACTAGCGGGACAAGAGACCCAGTACTTC. Encoded protein: CASSHGLAGQETQYF.